What follows are 17 T cell receptor beta chains derived from one specimen sequenced in a study of siplizumab effects on memory and regulatory T cells. Generated by immunoSEQ multiplex PCR, the TCRdb table keeps only in-frame clones and is missing some. The data show 100,000 or so clones, roughly 94% seen once. The sequenced sample was Tregs sorted from blood. The receptors derive from a human donor in good health.

The gene calls are TRBV28 and TRBJ1-5, with a tentative D call TRBD1 (5 bases). Germline V gene sequence: CDR1 MDHEN, CDR2 SYDVKM. The CDR3 has 13 amino acids. Trimming pared 10 bases from V and 7 bases from J, leaving 17 bases between. The chain's CDR3 is CATRPQGGQPQHF. The CDR3 DNA sequence: TGTGCCACCCGCCCCCAGGGCGGGCAGCCCCAGCATTTT.

In the case of this clone: The same CDR3 is also encoded by other DNA sequences in this sample. This sequence joins TRBV5-1 and TRBJ2-7; 7 nucleotides line up with TRBD1. CDR1 is SGHRS and CDR2 is YFSETQ in the germline V gene. Trimming removed 4 bases from V and 0 bases from J; junction bases left unmatched: 4. The CDR3 extends over 14 amino acids. This CDR3 is CASSRQGSSYEQYF. The CDR3 DNA follows: TGCGCCAGCAGCAGACAGGGTAGCTCCTACGAGCAGTACTTC.

Notes on this clone: At one boundary the junction diverges from the germline segment, which might be a read error. The chain links TRBV5-4 to TRBJ1-5; D is undetermined. The CDR3 extends over 16 amino acids. CDR1 is SGHNT and CDR2 is YYREEE in the germline V gene (reference sequence). CDR3 DNA sequence: TGCGCCAGCAGCCAAGTGGTTAGCCGGGGCAATCAGCCCCAGCATTTT. Its translation is CASSQVVSRGNQPQHF.

This clone occurred once. V usage is TRBV7-9 and J usage is TRBJ2-1; D is possibly TRBD2 (5 bases). There are 15 residues in the CDR3. Germline values: CDR1 SEHNR, CDR2 FQNEAQ (reference sequence). The V end was cut by 0 bases, the J end by 9 bases, with 15 bases between. CDR3 in amino acids: CASSLARATPGEQFF. CDR3 coding DNA: TGTGCCAGCAGCTTAGCGAGGGCTACCCCAGGTGAGCAGTTCTTC.

The chain uses TRBV5-1 and TRBJ2-4; D gene unclear. The V gene's germline CDR1 is SGHRS and CDR2 YFSETQ. This CDR3 contains 16 residues. V lost 3 bases to trimming and J lost 0 bases, with 13 bases between them. The CDR3 DNA sequence: TGCGCCAGCAGCTGGGCCCCGACTGTAGCCAAAAACATTCAGTACTTC. Protein sequence: CASSWAPTVAKNIQYF.

V is TRBV7-3 and J is TRBJ2-1; D might be TRBD2 (7 bases). Germline CDR1 SGHTA, CDR2 FQGTGA. The CDR3 runs to 16 residues. V lost 8 bases and J lost 7, with 24 bases in between. The CDR3 region is CASAALRTRGLNEQFF. As DNA, the CDR3 is TGTGCCAGCGCAGCCCTAAGGACTAGGGGGTTGAATGAGCAGTTCTTC. The whole variable domain, filled in from reference TRBV7-3 and TRBJ2-1, reads GAGVSQTPSNKVTEKGKYVELRCDPISGHTALYWYRQSLGQGPEFLIYFQGTGAADDSGLPNDRFFAVRPEGSVSTLKIQRTERGDSAVYLCASAALRTRGLNEQFFGPGTRLTVL.

The CDR3 region has the DNA TGTGCCAGTAGTATATGGACAGCGGTCAATGAGCAGTTCTTC. This codes for CASSIWTAVNEQFF. The gene calls are TRBV19 and TRBJ2-1; D is possibly TRBD1 (6 bases). CDR3 length: 14 residues. The V gene lost 2 bases and the J gene lost 6 bases, with 11 bases spanning the gap. Germline assignment: CDR1 LNHDA and CDR2 SQIVND (reference sequence).

The chain recombines TRBV7-9 with TRBJ2-7, with a tentative D call TRBD2 (7 bases). The CDR3 has 15 residues. Trimming pared 2 bases from V and 5 bases from J, leaving 16 bases between. Germline values: CDR1 SEHNR, CDR2 FQNEAQ (reference sequence). The CDR3 DNA reads as TGTGCCAGCAGCTTATGGGGGCGGGAGTTTGACGAGCAGTACTTC. The encoded protein is CASSLWGREFDEQYF.

The genes are TRBV5-1 and TRBJ2-1; weak D call: TRBD2 (6 bases). Trimming stripped 4 bases from V and 8 bases from J, with 16 bases between. Per germline, CDR1 SGHRS and CDR2 YFSETQ. The CDR3 covers 14 residues. The CDR3, as DNA: TGCGCCAGCAGCGATGGAGGGGTTACTGATGAGCAGTTCTTC. Its translation: CASSDGGVTDEQFF.

The chain carries TRBV9 and TRBJ2-7; the D gene could be TRBD1 or TRBD2 (5 bases each). Germline CDR1 reads SGDLS; CDR2 reads YYNGEE. This CDR3 has 17 residues. The V end was cut by 0 bases, the J end by 3 bases, with 19 bases between. The CDR3 here is CASSVGTGTANVYEQYF. The DNA of the CDR3 is TGTGCCAGCAGCGTAGGCACCGGGACCGCCAACGTCTACGAGCAGTACTTC. Together with reference TRBV9 and TRBJ2-7, the CDR3 gives the full variable domain: DSGVTQTPKHLITATGQRVTLRCSPRSGDLSVYWYQQSLDQGLQFLIQYYNGEERAKGNILERFSAQQFPDLHSELNLSSLELGDSALYFCASSVGTGTANVYEQYFGPGTRLTVT.

The chain uses TRBV11-2 and TRBJ2-1; 12 nucleotides align to TRBD2. CDR1 is SGHAT, CDR2 FQNNGV, per germline. With V trimmed by 5 bases and J by 4 bases, 6 bases remained unmatched. CDR3 size: 16 residues. The CDR3 sequence is CASSDPGLAGYNEQFF. The CDR3 DNA is TGTGCCAGCAGCGACCCGGGACTAGCGGGTTACAATGAGCAGTTCTTC.

This chain joins TRBV5-1 and TRBJ2-6, with TRBD1 matching 8 bases. V shed 6 bases, J shed 0 bases, and the junction held 5 bases outside the gene matches. The germline V gene has CDR1 SGHRS and CDR2 YFSETQ. The CDR3 loop spans 16 amino acids. CDR3 in amino acids: CASTGTGASGANVLTF. CDR3 bases: TGCGCCAGCACCGGGACAGGCGCCTCTGGGGCCAACGTCCTGACTTTC.

The V gene is TRBV30, the J gene TRBJ2-1; 12 bases agree with TRBD2. The ends lost 7 bases at V and 8 bases at J; junction bases unmatched: 9. CDR1 and CDR2 from the germline V gene are GTSNPN and SVGIG (reference sequence). This CDR3 is built from 14 residues. Written as DNA, the CDR3 is TGTGCCTCCTCTAGCGGGAGGGCCATAGATGAGCAGTTCTTC. This translates into CASSSGRAIDEQFF. Complete variable domain (other parts from reference TRBV30 and TRBJ2-1): SQTIHQWPATLVQPVGSPLSLECTVEGTSNPNLYWYRQAAGRGLQLLFYSVGIGQISSEVPQNLSASRPQDRQFILSSKKLLLSDSGFYLCASSSGRAIDEQFFGPGTRLTVL.

The gene calls are TRBV28 and TRBJ2-6, with 8 bases fitting TRBD1. Trimming removed 8 bases from V and 0 bases from J; junction bases left unmatched: 9. This CDR3 is 17 amino acids long. From germline, CDR1 is MDHEN and CDR2 SYDVKM. This chain's CDR3 is CASVRQGAYSGANVLTF. CDR3 sequence (DNA): TGTGCCAGCGTTAGGCAGGGGGCCTACTCTGGGGCCAACGTCCTGACTTTC.

The chain combines TRBV7-6 with TRBJ1-1; 7 nucleotides line up with TRBD1. This CDR3 spans 18 amino acids. Trimming at V came to 2 bases and at J to 4 bases, leaving 16 bases not matched to a gene. The germline V gene encodes CDR1 SGHVS and CDR2 FNYEAQ. In DNA form, the CDR3 reads TGTGCCAGCAGCTTATTAAACTGGGGCAGGGGGAAGTTCACTGAAGCTTTCTTT. Translating it yields CASSLLNWGRGKFTEAFF. The full variable domain, with the rest looked up from reference TRBV7-6 and TRBJ1-1, is GAGVSQSPRYKVTKRGQDVALRCDPISGHVSLYWYRQALGQGPEFLTYFNYEAQQDKSGLPNDRFSAERPEGSISTLTIQRTEQRDSAMYRCASSLLNWGRGKFTEAFFGQGTRLTVV.

This rearrangement joins TRBV18 to TRBJ2-3; D unclear. Germline CDR1 is KGHSH and CDR2 is LQKENI. Trimming took off 6 bases at V and 6 bases at J, with 16 bases between the two ends. The CDR3 sequence is 14 residues long. CDR3 in DNA: TGTGCCAGCTCGTCGACTCCTTTAGGGGATACGCAGTATTTT. This codes for CASSSTPLGDTQYF.

V and J are TRBV6-1 and TRBJ2-1, with D possibly TRBD2 on 6 matching bases. Per germline, CDR1 MNHNS and CDR2 SASEGT. V was cut by 10 bases and J by 12 bases, with 28 bases left in between. The CDR3 covers 15 residues. The CDR3 DNA is TGTGCCATCATATTGGTGAGGGTAGGGAGGAGCCGGCAGTTCTTC. As protein: CAIILVRVGRSRQFF.